The 2 T cell receptor beta chains below come from one sample, sequenced in a study of T cells after posttransplantation cyclophosphamide. Clones were read by immunoSEQ multiplex PCR, and TCRdb kept only the in-frame ones, dropping some. The sample carries tens of thousands of clones, around 84% recorded once. Sequencing was done on a sample of PBMCs. These TCRs come from a man aged 25-40 years with a blood cancer, CMV-positive, and with a related stem cell donor.

J is TRBJ2-7 and V is TRBV2, with 7 nucleotides matching TRBD2. This CDR3 contains 13 residues. Unmatched junction bases numbered 9, after V lost 11 bases and J lost 2 bases. Germline CDR1 reads SNHLY; CDR2 reads FYNNEI. DNA of the CDR3: TGTGCCGGCTCAATGCGGGGGACCTACGAGCAGTACTTC. Amino acid sequence: CAGSMRGTYEQYF. The whole variable domain, filled in from reference TRBV2 and TRBJ2-7, reads EPEVTQTPSHQVTQMGQEVILRCVPISNHLYFYWYRQILGQKVEFLVSFYNNEISEKSEIFDDQFSVERPDGSNFTLKIRSTKLEDSAMYFCAGSMRGTYEQYFGPGTRLTVT.

The chain joins TRBV19 to TRBJ2-5; TRBD1 matches 7 bases. Unmatched junction bases numbered 3, after V lost 3 bases and J lost 2 bases. The CDR3 totals 14 residues. Germline CDR1 LNHDA, CDR2 SQIVND (reference sequence). Written as DNA, the CDR3 is TGTGCCAGTAGTATTAGGGACAGACAAGAGACCCAGTACTTC. Protein sequence: CASSIRDRQETQYF.